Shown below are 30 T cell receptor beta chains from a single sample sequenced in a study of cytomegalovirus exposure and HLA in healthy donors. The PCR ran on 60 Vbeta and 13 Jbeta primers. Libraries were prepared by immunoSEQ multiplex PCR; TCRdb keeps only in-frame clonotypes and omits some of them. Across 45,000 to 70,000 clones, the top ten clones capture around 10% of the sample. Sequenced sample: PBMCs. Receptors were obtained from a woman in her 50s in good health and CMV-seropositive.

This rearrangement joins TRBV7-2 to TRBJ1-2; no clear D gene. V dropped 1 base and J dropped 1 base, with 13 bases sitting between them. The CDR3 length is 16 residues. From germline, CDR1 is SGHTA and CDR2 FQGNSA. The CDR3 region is CASSLGSTPGNYGYTF. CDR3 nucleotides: TGTGCCAGCAGCTTAGGGAGCACTCCGGGTAACTATGGCTACACCTTC.

The chain's CDR3 is CAISESNTDPLHF. Written as DNA, the CDR3 is TGTGCCATCAGTGAGTCAAACACAGACCCGTTGCATTTT. This rearrangement joins TRBV10-3 to TRBJ1-5, with unresolved D. The V end lost 0 bases, the J end lost 15 bases, and 15 bases lay between the germline ends. This CDR3 is built from 13 residues. Germline CDR1 and CDR2: ENHRY and SYGVKD.

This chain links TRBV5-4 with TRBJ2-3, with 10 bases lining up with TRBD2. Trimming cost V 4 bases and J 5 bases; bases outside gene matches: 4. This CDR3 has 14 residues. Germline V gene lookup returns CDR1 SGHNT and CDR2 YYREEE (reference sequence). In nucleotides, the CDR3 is TGTGCCAGCAGCAAGCGGGAGGGCAAAGATACGCAGTATTTT. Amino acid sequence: CASSKREGKDTQYF.

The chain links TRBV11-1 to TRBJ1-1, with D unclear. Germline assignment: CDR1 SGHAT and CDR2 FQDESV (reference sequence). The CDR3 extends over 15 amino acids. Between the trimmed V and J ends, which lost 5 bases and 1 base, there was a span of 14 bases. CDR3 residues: CASSPESGGNTEAFF. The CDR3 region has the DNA TGTGCCAGCAGCCCCGAGTCCGGCGGGAACACTGAAGCTTTCTTT. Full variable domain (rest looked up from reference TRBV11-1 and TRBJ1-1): EAEVAQSPRYKITEKSQAVAFWCDPISGHATLYWYRQILGQGPELLVQFQDESVVDDSQLPKDRFSAERLKGVDSTLKIQPAELGDSAMYLCASSPESGGNTEAFFGQGTRLTVV.

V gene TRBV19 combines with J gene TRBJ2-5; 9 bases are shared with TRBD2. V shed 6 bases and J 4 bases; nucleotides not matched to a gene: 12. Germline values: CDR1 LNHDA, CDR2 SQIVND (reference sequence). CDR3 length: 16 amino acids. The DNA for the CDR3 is TGTGCCAGTAGCAGCCGACTGGGCGGGGGGGCAGAGACCCAGTACTTC. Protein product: CASSSRLGGGAETQYF.

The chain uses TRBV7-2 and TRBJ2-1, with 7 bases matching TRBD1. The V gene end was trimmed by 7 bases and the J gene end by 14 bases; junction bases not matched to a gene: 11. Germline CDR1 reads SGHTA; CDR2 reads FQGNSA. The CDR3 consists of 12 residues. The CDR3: CASTWGTDEKFF. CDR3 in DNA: TGTGCCAGCACCTGGGGGACAGACGAGAAGTTCTTC.

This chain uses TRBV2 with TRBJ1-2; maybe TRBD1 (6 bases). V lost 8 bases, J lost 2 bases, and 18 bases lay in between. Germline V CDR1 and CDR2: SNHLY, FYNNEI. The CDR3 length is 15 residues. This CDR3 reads CASGGPGHLNYGYTF. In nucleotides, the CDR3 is TGTGCCAGCGGGGGTCCGGGACACTTAAACTATGGCTACACCTTC.

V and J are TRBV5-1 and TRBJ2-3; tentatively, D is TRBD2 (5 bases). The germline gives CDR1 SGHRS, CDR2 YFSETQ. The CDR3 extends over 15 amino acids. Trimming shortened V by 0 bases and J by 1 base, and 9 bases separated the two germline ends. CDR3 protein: CASSLGGSGTDTQYF. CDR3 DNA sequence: TGCGCCAGCAGCTTGGGAGGGTCCGGCACAGATACGCAGTATTTT.

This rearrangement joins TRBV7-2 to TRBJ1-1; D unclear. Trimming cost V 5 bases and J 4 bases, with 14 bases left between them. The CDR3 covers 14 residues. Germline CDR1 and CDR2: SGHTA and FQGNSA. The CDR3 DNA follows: TGTGCCAGCAGCCCCCACCTAGACGGCACTGAAGCTTTCTTT. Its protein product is CASSPHLDGTEAFF.

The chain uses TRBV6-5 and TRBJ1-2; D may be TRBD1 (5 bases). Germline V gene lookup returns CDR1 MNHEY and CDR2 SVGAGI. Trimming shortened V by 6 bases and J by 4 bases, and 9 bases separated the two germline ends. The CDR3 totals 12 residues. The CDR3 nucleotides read TGTGCCAGCAGGCAGGGCCTCTATGGCTACACCTTC. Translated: CASRQGLYGYTF.

CDR3: CASSLSATSGLGQFF. CDR3 nucleotide sequence: TGTGCCAGCAGTTTATCTGCGACTAGCGGCCTGGGGCAGTTCTTC. This rearrangement joins TRBV27 to TRBJ2-1; 9 bases agree with TRBD2. Germline V gene data show CDR1 as MNHEY and CDR2 as SMNVEV (reference sequence). The J segment lost 12 bases and the V segment lost 0 bases, leaving 9 bases of the junction unmatched. The CDR3 loop spans 15 amino acids.

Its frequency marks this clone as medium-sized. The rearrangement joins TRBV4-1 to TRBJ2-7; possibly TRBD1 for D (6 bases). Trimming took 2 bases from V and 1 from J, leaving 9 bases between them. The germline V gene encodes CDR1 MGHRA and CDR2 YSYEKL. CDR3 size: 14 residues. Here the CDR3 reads CASSQKGGSYEQYF. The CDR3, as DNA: TGCGCCAGCAGCCAAAAAGGGGGTTCCTACGAGCAGTACTTC.

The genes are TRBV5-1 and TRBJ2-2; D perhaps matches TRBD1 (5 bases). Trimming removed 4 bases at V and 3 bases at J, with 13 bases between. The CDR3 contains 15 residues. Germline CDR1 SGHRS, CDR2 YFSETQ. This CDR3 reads CASSPRQGDTGELFF. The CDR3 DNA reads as TGCGCCAGCAGCCCGCGGCAGGGCGACACCGGGGAGCTGTTTTTT. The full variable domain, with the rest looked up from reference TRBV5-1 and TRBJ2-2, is KAGVTQTPRYLIKTRGQQVTLSCSPISGHRSVSWYQQTPGQGLQFLFEYFSETQRNKGNFPGRFSGRQFSNSRSEMNVSTLELGDSALYLCASSPRQGDTGELFFGEGSRLTVL.

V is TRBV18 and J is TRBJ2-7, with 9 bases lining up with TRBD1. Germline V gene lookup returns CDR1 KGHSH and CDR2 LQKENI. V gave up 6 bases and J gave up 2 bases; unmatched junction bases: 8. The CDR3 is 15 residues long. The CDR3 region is CASSQMDRGPYEQYF. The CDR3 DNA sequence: TGTGCCAGCTCCCAAATGGACAGGGGTCCCTACGAGCAGTACTTC.

The CDR3 nucleotides read TGTGCCAGCAGCCTCGGGGAGAACACTGAAGCTTTCTTT. Translated: CASSLGENTEAFF. The chain is built from TRBV7-7 and TRBJ1-1; D gene ambiguous. CDR1 SSHAT and CDR2 FNYEAQ come from the germline V gene (reference sequence). V was cut by 5 bases and J by 1 base, with 8 bases left in between. The CDR3 loop spans 13 amino acids.

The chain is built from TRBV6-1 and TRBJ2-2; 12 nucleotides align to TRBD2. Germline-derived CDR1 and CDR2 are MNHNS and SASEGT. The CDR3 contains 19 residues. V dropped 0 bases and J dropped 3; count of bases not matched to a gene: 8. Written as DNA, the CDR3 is TGTGCCAGCAGTGAAGCGCTGGGGCTAGCGGGAGGGGACACCGGGGAGCTGTTTTTT. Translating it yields CASSEALGLAGGDTGELFF.

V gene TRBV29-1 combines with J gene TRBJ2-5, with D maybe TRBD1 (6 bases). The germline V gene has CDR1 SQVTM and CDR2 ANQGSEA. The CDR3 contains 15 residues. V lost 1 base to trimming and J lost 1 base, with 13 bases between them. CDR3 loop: CSVEGQGHFQETQYF. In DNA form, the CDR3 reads TGCAGCGTTGAAGGGCAGGGGCACTTCCAAGAGACCCAGTACTTC.

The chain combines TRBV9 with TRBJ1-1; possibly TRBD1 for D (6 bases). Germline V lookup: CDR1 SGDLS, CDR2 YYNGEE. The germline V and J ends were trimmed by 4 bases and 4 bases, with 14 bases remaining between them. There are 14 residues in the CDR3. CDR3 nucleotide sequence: TGTGCCAGCAGCCGACGGACAGCGAGCACTGAAGCTTTCTTT. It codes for CASSRRTASTEAFF.

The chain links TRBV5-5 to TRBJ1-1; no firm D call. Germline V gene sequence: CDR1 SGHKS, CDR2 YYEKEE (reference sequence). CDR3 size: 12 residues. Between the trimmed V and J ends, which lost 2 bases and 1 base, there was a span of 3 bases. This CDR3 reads CASSFQNTEAFF. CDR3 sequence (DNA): TGTGCCAGCAGCTTTCAGAACACTGAAGCTTTCTTT.

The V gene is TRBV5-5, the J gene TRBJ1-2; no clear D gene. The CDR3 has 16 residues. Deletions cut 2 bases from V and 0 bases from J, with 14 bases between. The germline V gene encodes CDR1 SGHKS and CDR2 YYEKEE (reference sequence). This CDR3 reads CASSFQVNPTNYGYTF. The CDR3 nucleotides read TGTGCCAGCAGCTTCCAGGTCAACCCGACTAACTATGGCTACACCTTC.

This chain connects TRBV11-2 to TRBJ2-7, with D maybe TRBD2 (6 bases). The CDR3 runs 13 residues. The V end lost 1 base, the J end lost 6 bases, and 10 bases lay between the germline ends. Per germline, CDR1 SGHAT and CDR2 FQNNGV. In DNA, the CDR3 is TGTGCCAGCAGCTTAGGGCGAGCGGGCGAGCAGTACTTC. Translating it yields CASSLGRAGEQYF.

The CDR3 sequence is CASSQVLTSGSGGQYF. CDR3 in DNA: TGTGCCAGCAGCCAAGTGTTGACTAGCGGGAGCGGTGGACAGTACTTC. The genes are TRBV4-2 and TRBJ2-7, with 12 bases matching TRBD2. The trim removed 1 base at V and 10 bases at J, leaving 11 bases unmatched. The CDR3 runs 16 residues. The germline V gene encodes CDR1 LGHNA and CDR2 YNFKEQ.

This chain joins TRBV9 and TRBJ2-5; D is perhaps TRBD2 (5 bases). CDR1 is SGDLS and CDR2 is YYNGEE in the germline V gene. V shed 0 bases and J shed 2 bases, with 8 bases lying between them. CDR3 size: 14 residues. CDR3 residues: CASSVGGVQETQYF. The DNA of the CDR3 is TGTGCCAGCAGCGTAGGGGGAGTTCAAGAGACCCAGTACTTC.

Here the CDR3 DNA reads TGTGCCAGCAGTGCCGGGACAGGGGTCCAAGAGACCCAGTACTTC. As protein: CASSAGTGVQETQYF. The chain recombines TRBV25-1 with TRBJ2-5; TRBD1 aligns across 10 bases. Germline values: CDR1 MGHDK, CDR2 SYGVNS. The V gene end was trimmed by 4 bases and the J gene end by 1 base; junction bases not matched to a gene: 3. The CDR3 runs 15 residues.

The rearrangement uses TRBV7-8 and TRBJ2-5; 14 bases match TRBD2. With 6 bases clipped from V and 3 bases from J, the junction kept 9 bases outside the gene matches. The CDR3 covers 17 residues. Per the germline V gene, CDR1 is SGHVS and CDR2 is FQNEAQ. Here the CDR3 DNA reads TGTGCCAGCAGTTTAACGAGACTAGCGGGGGGGAAAGAGACCCAGTACTTC. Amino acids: CASSLTRLAGGKETQYF. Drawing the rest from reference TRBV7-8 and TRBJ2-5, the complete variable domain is GAGVSQSPRYKVAKRGQDVALRCDPISGHVSLFWYQQALGQGPEFLTYFQNEAQLDKSGLPSDRFFAERPEGSVSTLKIQRTQQEDSAVYLCASSLTRLAGGKETQYFGPGTRLLVL.

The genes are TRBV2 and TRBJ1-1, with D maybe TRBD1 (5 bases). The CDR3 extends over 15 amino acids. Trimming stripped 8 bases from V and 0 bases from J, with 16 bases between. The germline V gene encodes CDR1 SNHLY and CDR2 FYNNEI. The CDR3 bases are TGTGCCAGCCGTTCGGTCGGGGGAGTGAACACTGAAGCTTTCTTT. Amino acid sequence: CASRSVGGVNTEAFF.

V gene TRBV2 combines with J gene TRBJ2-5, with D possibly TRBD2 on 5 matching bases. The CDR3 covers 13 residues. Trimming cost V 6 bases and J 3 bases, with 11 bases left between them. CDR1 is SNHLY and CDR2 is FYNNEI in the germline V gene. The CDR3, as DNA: TGTGCCAGCAGAGACTACTACGAAGAGACCCAGTACTTC. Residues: CASRDYYEETQYF. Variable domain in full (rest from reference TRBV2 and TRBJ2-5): EPEVTQTPSHQVTQMGQEVILRCVPISNHLYFYWYRQILGQKVEFLVSFYNNEISEKSEIFDDQFSVERPDGSNFTLKIRSTKLEDSAMYFCASRDYYEETQYFGPGTRLLVL.

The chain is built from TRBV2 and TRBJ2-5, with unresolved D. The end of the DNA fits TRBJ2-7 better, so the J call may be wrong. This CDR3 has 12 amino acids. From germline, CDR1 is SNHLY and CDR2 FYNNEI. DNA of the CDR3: TGTGCCAGCAGTTTAGAATCGTACGAGCAGTACTTC. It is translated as CASSLESYEQYF.

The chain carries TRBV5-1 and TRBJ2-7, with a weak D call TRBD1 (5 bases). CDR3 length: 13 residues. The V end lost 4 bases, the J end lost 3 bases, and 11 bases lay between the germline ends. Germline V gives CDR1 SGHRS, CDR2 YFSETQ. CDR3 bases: TGCGCCAGCAGCCACGCAGGGAACTACGAGCAGTACTTC. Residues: CASSHAGNYEQYF.

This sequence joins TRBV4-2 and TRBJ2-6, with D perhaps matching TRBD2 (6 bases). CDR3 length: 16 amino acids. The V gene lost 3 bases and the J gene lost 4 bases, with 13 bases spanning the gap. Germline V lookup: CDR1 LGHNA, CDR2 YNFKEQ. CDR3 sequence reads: CASSQVGGSGANVLTF. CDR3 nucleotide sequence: TGTGCCAGCAGCCAGGTGGGGGGATCCGGGGCCAACGTCCTGACTTTC.